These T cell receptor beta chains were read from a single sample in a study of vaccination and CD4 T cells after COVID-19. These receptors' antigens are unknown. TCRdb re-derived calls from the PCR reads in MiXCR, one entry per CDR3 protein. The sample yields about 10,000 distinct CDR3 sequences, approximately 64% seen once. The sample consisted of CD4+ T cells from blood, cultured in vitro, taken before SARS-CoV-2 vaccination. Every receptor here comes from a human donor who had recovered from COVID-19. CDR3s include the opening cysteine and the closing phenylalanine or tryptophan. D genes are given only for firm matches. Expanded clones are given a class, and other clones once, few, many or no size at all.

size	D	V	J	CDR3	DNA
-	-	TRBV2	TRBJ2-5	CASTEFKETQYF	TGTGCCAGCACAGAGTTTAAAGAGACCCAGTACTTC
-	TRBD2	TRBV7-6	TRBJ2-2	CASSPQAGAYGELFF	TGTGCCAGCAGCCCCCAAGCGGGAGCCTACGGGGAGCTGTTTTTT
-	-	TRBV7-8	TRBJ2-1	CASSLAPTPPYNEQFF	TGTGCCAGCAGCTTAGCGCCTACACCGCCCTACAATGAGCAGTTCTTC
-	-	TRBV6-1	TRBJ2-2	CASSGGPRGTGELFF	TGTGCCAGCAGTGGGGGTCCCCGAGGCACCGGGGAGCTGTTTTTT
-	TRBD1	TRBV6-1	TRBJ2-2	CASWKGQGLTGELFF	TGTGCCAGCTGGAAGGGACAGGGTTTGACCGGGGAGCTGTTTTTT
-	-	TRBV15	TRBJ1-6	CATSRGTEGLSGSPLHF	TGTGCCACCAGCAGAGGGACAGAGGGTCTTTCGGGTTCACCCCTCCACTTT
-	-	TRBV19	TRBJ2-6	CASSISGANVLTF	TGTGCCAGTAGTATATCTGGGGCCAACGTCCTGACTTTC
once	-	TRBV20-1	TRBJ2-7	CSAPQGLGYEQYF	TGCAGTGCGCCACAGGGTTTGGGCTACGAGCAGTACTTC
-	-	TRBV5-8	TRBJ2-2	CASSLKSLRLTGELFF	TGTGCCAGCAGCTTGAAGTCCCTCCGGCTGACCGGGGAGCTGTTTTTT
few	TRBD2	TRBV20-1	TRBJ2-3	CSARDTWTSGFTDTQYF	TGCAGTGCTAGAGATACTTGGACTAGCGGATTCACAGATACGCAGTATTTT
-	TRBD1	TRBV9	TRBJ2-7	CASSVGMTGKTEQYF	TGTGCCAGCAGCGTAGGGATGACAGGGAAGACCGAGCAGTACTTC
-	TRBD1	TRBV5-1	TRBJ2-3	CASSPGQGLVSTDTQYF	TGCGCCAGCAGCCCGGGACAGGGCCTAGTCAGCACAGATACGCAGTATTTT
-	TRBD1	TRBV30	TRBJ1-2	CAWSNRGGYTF	TGTGCCTGGAGTAACAGGGGAGGCTACACCTTC
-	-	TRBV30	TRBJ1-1	CAWSVLSRPGRKTEAFF	TGTGCCTGGAGTGTACTAAGTCGGCCAGGGAGGAAAACTGAAGCTTTCTTT
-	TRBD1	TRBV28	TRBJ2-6	CASSLLRGDRGTGANVLTF	TGTGCCAGCAGTCTGTTACGAGGGGACAGGGGTACTGGGGCCAACGTCCTGACTTTC
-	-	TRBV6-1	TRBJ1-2	CASSERGTSGGTDTF	TGTGCCAGCAGTGAAAGAGGGACCTCTGGAGGGACCGACACCTTC
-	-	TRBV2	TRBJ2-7	CASSNRGPEQYF	TGTGCCAGCAGCAACCGGGGCCCCGAGCAGTACTTC
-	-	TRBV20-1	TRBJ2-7	CSARPGKIYEQYF	TGCAGTGCCAGACCGGGGAAGATATACGAGCAGTACTTC
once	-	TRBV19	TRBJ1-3	CASSIGFYSRSGNTIYF	TGTGCCAGTAGTATCGGATTCTACAGCCGCTCTGGAAACACCATATATTTT
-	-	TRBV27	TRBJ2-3	CASSTLRQASTDTQYF	TGTGCCAGCAGTACCCTTCGACAGGCTAGCACAGATACGCAGTATTTT
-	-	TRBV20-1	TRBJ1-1	CSATRGEIGAFF	TGCAGTGCTACCAGGGGAGAGATCGGAGCTTTCTTT
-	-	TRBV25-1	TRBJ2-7	CASSELDRPYEQYF	TGTGCCAGCAGTGAATTGGACAGACCCTACGAGCAGTACTTC
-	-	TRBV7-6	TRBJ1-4	CASSLEGRVKLFF	TGTGCCAGCAGCTTGGAGGGTAGGGTAAAACTGTTTTTT